This T cell receptor (beta chain) emerged from a study of CD8+CD57+ T cells in acquired aplastic anemia. Patients selected for sequencing had displayed CD8+CD57+ cell expansion by flow cytometry. At the time of blood sampling, patients had not yet received any therapy. This clonotype has at least ten counts. Trimming removed 6 bases at V and 7 bases at J, with 15 bases between. The CDR3 extends over 13 amino acids. The template used for profiling TCR beta VDJ and CDR3 was genomic DNA. TCRdb processed the reads anew with MiXCR; each CDR3 protein has one entry. Of some 170,000 distinct CDR3 sequences in the sample, roughly 48% were seen once.

The sequenced sample was sorted CD4+, CD8+, or CD8+CD57+ T cells (not recorded which) from PBMCs. The TCR comes from a human donor with aplastic anemia. The chain employs TRBV12-3 or TRBV12-4 and TRBJ2-5; D might be TRBD2 (5 bases). This CDR3 is CASRFGVYGTQYF. The CDR3 bases are TGTGCCAGCAGGTTCGGGGTCTACGGGACCCAGTACTTC.